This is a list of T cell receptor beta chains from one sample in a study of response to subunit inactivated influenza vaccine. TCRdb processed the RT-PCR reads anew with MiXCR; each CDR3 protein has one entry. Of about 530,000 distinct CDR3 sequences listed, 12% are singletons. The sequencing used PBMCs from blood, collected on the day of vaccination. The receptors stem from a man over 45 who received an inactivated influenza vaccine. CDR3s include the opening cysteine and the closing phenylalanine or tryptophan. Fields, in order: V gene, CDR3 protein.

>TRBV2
CASSEQQLEAFF
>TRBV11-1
CASSLERQVINEQFF
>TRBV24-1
CATSDSNRGQSNEQFF
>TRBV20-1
CSAKQDYEQYF
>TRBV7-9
CASSPPQTEAFF
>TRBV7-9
CASSFTAYEQYF
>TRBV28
CASSLMPHVRTGETQYF
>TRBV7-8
CASSPRDPQLNTEAFF
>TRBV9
CASSEGIQDYNSPLHF
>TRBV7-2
CASSPRSGDYEQYF
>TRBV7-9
CASRTSDGSSYNEQFF
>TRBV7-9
CASSGQDYNQPQHF
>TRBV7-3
CATKAGRGTDTQYF
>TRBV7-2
CASSLAIGDFNEQFF
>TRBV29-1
CSVGGHYYEQYF
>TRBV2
CVSSSKLGRSSYNEQFF
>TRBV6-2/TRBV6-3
CATQGAQIWDTQYF
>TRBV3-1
CASSQVGGYTF
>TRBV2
CASLLSTDTQYF
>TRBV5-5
CASRVLTGNEQFF
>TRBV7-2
CASSLAGLAGGFSDTQYF
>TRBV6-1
CASSARLAGGLNNEQFF
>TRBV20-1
CSAPSRSGRATDTQYF
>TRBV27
CASSRGYNEQFF
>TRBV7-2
CASSLPNFGTSGVNTGELFF
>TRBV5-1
CASSFPGGKPYNEQFF
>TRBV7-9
CASSLSGTSGSYEQYF
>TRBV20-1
CSARAAGGADTQYF
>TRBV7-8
CASSIWTSGSSYNEQFF
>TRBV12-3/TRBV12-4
CASSSGYVSYEQYF
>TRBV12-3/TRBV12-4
CASSLMKGAQGYTF
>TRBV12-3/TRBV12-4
CASSLTWAGELFF
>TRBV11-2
CASSLDLGVSSYEQYF
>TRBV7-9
CASSPGQGEDEQFF
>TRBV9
CASSVAAGQETQYF
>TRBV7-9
CASSVGGLSSYEQYF
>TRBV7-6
CASSLQNVYEQYF
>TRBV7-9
CASSLSLRPTDTQYF
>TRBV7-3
CASSQDSGSNTGELFF
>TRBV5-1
CASSLGDTIYF
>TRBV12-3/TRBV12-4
CASRWRGTDTQYF
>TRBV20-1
CSARQGSRTGELFF
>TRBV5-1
CASFGRGTGELFF